Listed here is a single T cell receptor beta chain. Germline V gene lookup returns CDR1 SGHDT and CDR2 YYEEEE. V lost 1 base to trimming and J lost 6 bases; unmatched junction nucleotides: 6. The CDR3 covers 14 residues. With random hexamers, reverse transcription was performed on about 0.45 to 1 ug of RNA. TCR beta CDR3 was amplified by immunoSEQ covering 54 Vbeta and 13 Jbeta. MiXCR was run by TCRdb on the immunoSEQ multiplex PCR reads, yielding one entry per CDR3 protein. Seen here are roughly 140,000 distinct CDR3 sequences, approximately 96% observed once, and the top ten hold 0.075% to 0.09%. The authors sequenced TCR beta from blood CD8+ and CD4+ T cells. In Susac syndrome patients, recently defined diagnostic criteria for definite or probable disease were met. This sample stems from a study of CD8 T cells in Susac syndrome.

Sequencing was carried out using CD4+ T cells from PBMCs. This clonotype was sampled from a human donor with Susac syndrome. The genes are TRBV5-6 and TRBJ1-2; the match to TRBD1 covers 7 bases. The CDR3 region is CASSLTGDPDGYTF. Here the CDR3 DNA reads TGTGCCAGCAGCTTGACAGGGGATCCAGATGGCTACACCTTC.